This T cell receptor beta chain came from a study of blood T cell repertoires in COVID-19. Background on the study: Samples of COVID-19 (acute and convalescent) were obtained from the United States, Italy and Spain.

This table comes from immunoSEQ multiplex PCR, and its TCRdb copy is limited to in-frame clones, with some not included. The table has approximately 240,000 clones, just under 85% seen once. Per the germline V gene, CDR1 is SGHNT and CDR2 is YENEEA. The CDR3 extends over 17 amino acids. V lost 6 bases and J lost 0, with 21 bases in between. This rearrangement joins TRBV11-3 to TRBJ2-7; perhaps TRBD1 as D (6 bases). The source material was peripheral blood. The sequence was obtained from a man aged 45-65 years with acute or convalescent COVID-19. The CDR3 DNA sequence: TGTGCCAGCAGACAAAATCAGGTTACAGGGAACTCCTACGAGCAGTACTTC. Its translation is CASRQNQVTGNSYEQYF.